The present TCR beta chain was sequenced within a study of radiation and T cells in renal cell carcinoma. The time point: baseline pretreatment blood. Indicated treatment: 15 Gy SBRT to primary tumor, nephrectomy 4 weeks later. Using immunoSEQ multiplex PCR, the repertoire was profiled, and TCRdb retains in-frame clones only, with some absent. This sample has about 49,000 clones, with roughly 80% found just once. Germline CDR1 reads SGHRS; CDR2 reads YFSETQ. The CDR3 runs to 16 residues. The V segment lost 1 base and the J segment 2 bases; nucleotides outside the gene matches: 5. The material was blood, obtained from a patient whose treatment included radiotherapy and nephrectomy. The TCR sequence derives from a woman in her 70s with renal cell carcinoma. V is TRBV5-1 and J is TRBJ2-2; 7 bases match TRBD1. CDR3 sequence reads: CASSLSPGGNTGELFF. CDR3 DNA sequence: TGCGCCAGCAGCTTGTCCCCAGGGGGAAACACCGGGGAGCTGTTTTTT.